Sequencing of this TCR beta chain was carried out in a study of GPR56 and killer-like receptors on CD4 memory cells (dated by TCRdb to between 2019 and 2020). Turning to the overall study: It was proposed in the study that human CD4+ memory T-cell differentiation and cytokine production potential are marked by progressive acquisition of KLRB1, KLRG1, GPR56 and then KLRF1. Healthy blood donors in the study were described as age-matched to the liver disease patients, whose median age was 68 years.

Frequency shows this clonotype is medium-sized (0.01 to 0.1%); no count was noted. Its binding antigen is unknown. The CDR1 and CDR2 encoded by the germline V gene (reference sequence) are GTSNPN and SVGIG. Reading from cysteine to phenylalanine, the CDR3 counts 17 amino acids. Nucleotide data are not available. Five KLR/GPR56-defined CD4+ populations were enriched by fluorescence-activated cell sorting before TCRbeta sequencing. To test whether memory differentiation follows a linear pathway, the researchers sequenced TCRbeta repertoires from five CD4+ T-cell subsets, each defined by expression of KLRB1, KLRG1, GPR56 and KLRF1. TCR-sequenced cells came from peripheral blood of healthy control individuals, reported as five donors in the TCRbeta analysis figure. Heparinized peripheral blood was collected and all samples were processed within one hour of retrieval. Blood was diluted 1:2 in PBS, and peripheral blood mononuclear cells were then isolated from the diluted blood at room temperature by Biocoll density gradient centrifugation. Before flow sorting, CD4+ T cells were enriched from freshly isolated PBMCs by magnetic sorting with anti-CD4 MicroBeads. A BD FACSAria II was used to sort CD4+ T cells, enriched from the PBMCs of healthy donors, according to marker expression. Surface staining used anti-KLRB1 clone 191B8, anti-KLRF1 clone 4A4.D10 and anti-KLRG1 clone REA261 antibodies from Miltenyi Biotec.

These reads were obtained on an Illumina HiSeq 2500. For construction of sequencing libraries, the recombined TCRbeta locus was amplified according to a previously published PCR protocol. The paper's data handling went like this. Any read whose average quality score fell below 30 was discarded, and IMSEQ was used to process the reads that remained. Clonotypes were defined by Vbeta gene, Jbeta gene and CDR3 amino acid sequence. The Morisita-Horn index, computed on the top 100 expanded clones, was used to quantify repertoire overlap between populations. Renyi diversity profiles, calculated on the top 100 expanded clones, were used to assess clonal diversity. TCRdb reprocessed the reads, reporting each CDR3 protein sequence once and no DNA. These V and J calls originate from TCRdb's pipeline instead of the authors' own analysis. The sample table includes about 2,200 distinct CDR3 sequences. Roughly 5.6% of the sample goes to the ten largest clones.

General findings and caveats noted by the study authors: TCR repertoire overlap was especially strong between late populations 4 and 5, and population 3 also partly overlapped. Rather than full repertoires, only the 100 most expanded clones per population were included in the diversity and similarity analyses. Clones dominating late populations 4 and 5 were also found in early populations 1 and 2, and this finding was taken by the authors as evidence for linear differentiation. Low clonal frequency was observed in the marker-negative population, and a progressive increase in clonal frequency, with a corresponding decrease in TCRbeta diversity, was observed along the proposed pathway.

The specimen was memory CD4+ T cells from blood. Recombination connected TRBV30 to TRBJ1-5; TCRdb reports TRBD1, a call that lacks DNA to check it against. This clonotype was obtained from a human donor in good health. CDR3 sequence: CAWSTYSGTGFNQPQHF.